The rows below give T cell receptor beta chains drawn from one sample of a study of Graves' ophthalmopathy and Graves' hyperthyroidism. TCRdb used MiXCR to reprocess the multiplex PCR reads, holding one entry per CDR3 protein. This sample has about 210,000 distinct CDR3 sequences, with 25% to 30% found just once. The sequenced material came from peripheral blood. All receptors come from a man in his fifties with Graves' ophthalmopathy. CDR3s include the opening cysteine and the closing phenylalanine or tryptophan. The order of the fields is J gene, clone size, D gene, V gene, CDR3 protein, CDR3 DNA. The D gene is left open where the match is weak. Expanded clones get a size class; other rows say once, few or many, or leave the size out.

TRBJ2-5	many	TRBD2	TRBV4-2	CASSLLIGTSGRAGETQYF	TGTGCCAGCAGCCTACTAATCGGGACTAGCGGGAGGGCCGGGGAGACCCAGTACTTC
TRBJ1-2	few	.	TRBV6-1	CASSEGQVWNGYTF	TGTGCCAGCAGTGAAGGGCAGGTTTGGAATGGCTACACCTTC
TRBJ2-5	many	.	TRBV5-1	CASSLGGQQETQYF	TGCGCCAGCAGCTTGGGAGGTCAGCAAGAGACCCAGTACTTC
TRBJ2-4	.	TRBD1	TRBV19	CASTEDRGNIQYF	TGTGCCAGCACCGAGGACAGGGGAAACATTCAGTACTTC
TRBJ1-3	.	.	TRBV5-1	CASRREPTYSGNTIYF	TGCGCCAGCAGGAGGGAACCGACGTACTCTGGAAACACCATATATTTT
TRBJ2-7	many	TRBD1	TRBV6-2/TRBV6-3	CASSYSGTDATDEQYF	TGTGCCAGCAGTTACTCAGGGACAGATGCAACCGACGAGCAGTACTTC
TRBJ2-2	many	TRBD1	TRBV19	CASMPWTGGGELFF	TGTGCCAGTATGCCCTGGACAGGGGGAGGGGAGCTGTTTTTT
TRBJ2-7	.	.	TRBV28	CASSLSRGGRKTYEQYF	TGTGCCAGCAGTTTATCCCGAGGGGGACGGAAAACCTACGAGCAGTACTTC
TRBJ2-7	.	TRBD2	TRBV6-1	CASRLGLAGAYEQYF	TGTGCCAGCAGACTGGGACTAGCGGGAGCGTACGAGCAGTACTTC
TRBJ2-7	many	.	TRBV27	CASSYSGFNEQYF	TGTGCCAGCAGTTATTCAGGGTTCAACGAGCAGTACTTC
TRBJ1-5	once	.	TRBV6-2/TRBV6-3	CASSYRQGMFQPQHF	TGTGCCAGCAGTTACCGGCAGGGGATGTTTCAGCCCCAGCATTTT
TRBJ2-7	many	TRBD2	TRBV5-1	CASSLAPRASGSSYEQYF	TGCGCCAGCAGCTTGGCCCCCCGGGCTAGCGGCAGCTCCTACGAGCAGTACTTC
TRBJ2-7	.	.	TRBV11-2	CASSFAAGSYEQYF	TGTGCCAGCAGCTTTGCCGCCGGATCCTACGAGCAGTACTTC
TRBJ2-7	.	.	TRBV7-2	CASRRQGGGYEQYF	TGTGCCAGCAGGAGGCAGGGAGGGGGATACGAGCAGTACTTC
TRBJ1-1	many	.	TRBV18	CASSSDITNTEAFF	TGTGCCAGCTCCTCGGACATCACGAACACTGAAGCTTTCTTT
TRBJ2-5	many	TRBD1	TRBV4-1	CASNRGTEIQETQYF	TGCGCCAGCAATCGAGGGACAGAGATCCAAGAGACCCAGTACTTC
TRBJ1-1	few	.	TRBV6-1	CASRSGTPSAEAFF	TGTGCCAGCAGGTCCGGGACACCATCCGCTGAAGCTTTCTTT
TRBJ1-5	many	.	TRBV7-9	CASSPTVPGGSPQHF	TGTGCCAGCAGCCCCACGGTCCCGGGGGGATCGCCCCAGCATTTT
TRBJ1-4	many	TRBD1	TRBV7-6	CASSLAGTGLEKLFF	TGTGCCAGCAGCTTAGCGGGGACAGGGCTTGAAAAACTGTTTTTT
TRBJ1-1	many	.	TRBV7-8	CASSLESGSAMNTEAFF	TGTGCCAGCAGCTTAGAATCGGGGAGTGCAATGAACACTGAAGCTTTCTTT
TRBJ2-7	.	TRBD2	TRBV10-3	CAITAGTSDYEQYF	TGTGCCATCACCGCCGGGACTAGCGACTACGAGCAGTACTTC
TRBJ2-5	many	TRBD2	TRBV27	CAGSYFKGGRIQETQYF	TGTGCCGGCAGTTATTTTAAGGGCGGGAGAATCCAAGAGACCCAGTACTTC
TRBJ1-1	many	.	TRBV6-2/TRBV6-3	CASRPGGSKTEAFF	TGTGCCAGCAGGCCCGGGGGGAGTAAAACTGAAGCTTTCTTT
TRBJ1-1	.	.	TRBV9	CASSVGTGTEAFF	TGTGCCAGCAGCGTAGGAACTGGTACTGAAGCTTTCTTT
TRBJ2-7	.	TRBD2	TRBV12-3/TRBV12-4	CASSFRVSGSEQYF	TGTGCCAGCAGTTTCCGGGTTAGCGGGAGCGAGCAGTACTTC
TRBJ2-7	.	.	TRBV19	CASSIVGDTKYEQYF	TGTGCCAGTAGTATAGTTGGGGACACAAAATACGAGCAGTACTTC
TRBJ2-5	many	.	TRBV6-5	CASTGALQETQYF	TGTGCCAGCACCGGGGCTTTGCAAGAGACCCAGTACTTC
TRBJ1-1	.	.	TRBV12-3/TRBV12-4	CASSVTGLMNTEAFF	TGTGCCAGCAGCGTAACAGGCCTCATGAACACTGAAGCTTTCTTT
TRBJ1-5	many	TRBD1	TRBV12-3/TRBV12-4	CASSLTGGNQPQHF	TGTGCCAGCAGCTTAACAGGGGGCAATCAGCCCCAGCATTTT
TRBJ1-5	few	TRBD1	TRBV12-3/TRBV12-4	CASSSAGGQPQHF	TGTGCCAGCAGTTCGGCAGGGGGTCAGCCCCAGCATTTT
TRBJ1-1	many	.	TRBV29-1	CSVLPGPMNTEAFF	TGCAGCGTACTACCGGGTCCCATGAACACTGAAGCTTTCTTT
TRBJ1-5	many	.	TRBV10-3	CAIKGGGNQPQHF	TGTGCCATCAAAGGAGGAGGCAATCAGCCCCAGCATTTT
TRBJ2-7	many	.	TRBV18	CASSPTRAEQYF	TGTGCCAGCTCACCCACCAGGGCCGAGCAGTACTTC
TRBJ2-7	.	.	TRBV12-3/TRBV12-4	CASSRRDFEQYF	TGTGCCAGCAGCCGCCGGGACTTCGAGCAGTACTTC
TRBJ2-7	.	TRBD1	TRBV7-8	CASSKRDRGPYEQYF	TGTGCCAGCAGCAAAAGGGACAGGGGGCCGTACGAGCAGTACTTC
TRBJ2-7	.	TRBD1	TRBV6-2/TRBV6-3	CASSYGQGEKYF	TGTGCCAGCAGTTACGGGCAGGGGGAGAAGTACTTC
TRBJ2-7	.	.	TRBV28	CASNPLQATYEQYF	TGTGCCAGCAATCCCCTGCAGGCCACCTACGAGCAGTACTTC
TRBJ1-5	.	.	TRBV6-2/TRBV6-3	CAVYFCASRDRENQPQHF	.
TRBJ2-4	.	.	TRBV6-1	CASSSPSRNIQYF	TGTGCCAGCAGTTCCCCCTCGAGAAACATTCAGTACTTC
TRBJ2-7	many	.	TRBV20-1	CSARDRLAPSYEQYF	TGCAGTGCTAGAGATCGTCTTGCTCCCTCCTACGAGCAGTACTTC
TRBJ2-7	many	.	TRBV12-3/TRBV12-4	CASSSGSREQYF	TGTGCCAGCAGTTCGGGATCGCGGGAGCAGTACTTC
TRBJ2-7	many	.	TRBV6-1	CASSRTHSYEQYF	TGTGCCAGCAGTCGGACTCACTCCTACGAGCAGTACTTC
TRBJ2-7	many	TRBD1	TRBV12-3/TRBV12-4	CASSSNNRGTYEQYF	TGTGCCAGCAGTTCGAACAACAGGGGAACCTACGAGCAGTACTTC
TRBJ2-7	many	.	TRBV4-3	CASSQASGAEEQYF	TGCGCCAGCAGCCAAGCCTCAGGGGCGGAGGAGCAGTACTTC
TRBJ2-7	.	TRBD2	TRBV28	CASSVTSGKLGQYF	TGTGCCAGCAGCGTGACTAGCGGGAAATTAGGGCAGTACTTC
TRBJ2-5	.	TRBD2	TRBV11-2	CASSKGGPGLAGQETQYF	TGTGCCAGCAGCAAAGGCGGACCGGGACTAGCGGGACAAGAGACCCAGTACTTC
TRBJ2-7	many	TRBD1	TRBV12-3/TRBV12-4	CASSSPGQGRYEQYF	TGTGCCAGCAGTTCCCCGGGACAGGGTCGCTACGAGCAGTACTTC
TRBJ1-1	many	.	TRBV7-9	CASSLGAGLNTEAFF	TGTGCCAGCAGCTTAGGTGCAGGGTTGAACACTGAAGCTTTCTTT
TRBJ1-2	.	.	TRBV27	CASSPDIFGGYGYTF	TGTGCCAGCAGTCCAGACATTTTTGGGGGCTATGGCTACACCTTC
TRBJ2-7	many	TRBD2	TRBV4-1	CASSQGRLAGVYEQYF	TGCGCCAGCAGCCAAGGCAGGCTAGCGGGAGTCTACGAGCAGTACTTC
TRBJ1-6	many	.	TRBV6-2/TRBV6-3	CASGRYNSPLHF	TGTGCCAGCGGACGGTATAATTCACCCCTCCACTTT
TRBJ2-7	.	.	TRBV6-2/TRBV6-3	CASSSVAAAPYEQYF	TGTGCCAGCAGTTCCGTAGCGGCGGCACCCTACGAGCAGTACTTC
TRBJ2-7	.	.	TRBV20-1	CSARSGNSGYEQYF	TGCAGTGCTAGATCAGGGAACAGTGGCTACGAGCAGTACTTC